These 2 T cell receptor beta chains came from one sample sequenced in a study of T cell repertoires in aging, cancer and after chemotherapy. Peripheral blood genomic DNA, not sorted cells or RNA, was the template. Rearranged V-D-J TRB sequences were amplified with a mixed TRB-A/B primer pool. A single record per CDR3 protein comes from TCRdb applying MiXCR to the multiplex PCR reads. The data contain 10,000 or so distinct CDR3 sequences, 25% of them seen just once; the ten biggest clones take up around 1.4%. The sequenced sample was blood. The receptors here all came from a human donor in good health.

This clonotype was detected only a few times. The gene calls are TRBV10-3 and TRBJ2-7; 8 positions match TRBD1. Per germline, CDR1 ENHRY and CDR2 SYGVKD. The CDR3 length is 14 residues. Trimming cost V 9 bases and J 2 bases; bases outside gene matches: 9. CDR3 loop: CAIRQGLSAYEQYF. The CDR3 DNA reads TGTGCCATTCGACAGGGGTTAAGCGCCTACGAGCAGTACTTC.

The genes are TRBV7-3 and TRBJ2-7; 9 positions match TRBD1. The ends lost 5 bases at V and 3 bases at J; junction bases unmatched: 8. This CDR3 comprises 15 residues. Germline values: CDR1 SGHTA, CDR2 FQGTGA. The CDR3 reads CASSLQGAGDYEQYF. The CDR3 nucleotides are TGTGCCAGCAGCCTACAGGGGGCCGGGGACTACGAGCAGTACTTC. The whole variable domain, filled in from reference TRBV7-3 and TRBJ2-7, reads GAGVSQTPSNKVTEKGKYVELRCDPISGHTALYWYRQSLGQGPEFLIYFQGTGAADDSGLPNDRFFAVRPEGSVSTLKIQRTERGDSAVYLCASSLQGAGDYEQYFGPGTRLTVT.